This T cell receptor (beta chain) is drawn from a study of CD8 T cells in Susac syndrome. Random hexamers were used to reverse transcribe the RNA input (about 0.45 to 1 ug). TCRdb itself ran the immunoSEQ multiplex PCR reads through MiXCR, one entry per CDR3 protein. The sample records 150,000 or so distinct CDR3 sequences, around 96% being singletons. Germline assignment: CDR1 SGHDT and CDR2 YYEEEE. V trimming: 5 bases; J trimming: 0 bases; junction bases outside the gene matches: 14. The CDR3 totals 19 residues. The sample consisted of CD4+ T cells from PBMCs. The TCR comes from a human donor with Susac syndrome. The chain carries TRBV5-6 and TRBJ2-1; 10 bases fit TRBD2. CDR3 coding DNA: TGTGCCAGCAGGACAGGGCGGACTAGCGGAGGGAGCTCCTACAATGAGCAGTTCTTC. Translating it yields CASRTGRTSGGSSYNEQFF.